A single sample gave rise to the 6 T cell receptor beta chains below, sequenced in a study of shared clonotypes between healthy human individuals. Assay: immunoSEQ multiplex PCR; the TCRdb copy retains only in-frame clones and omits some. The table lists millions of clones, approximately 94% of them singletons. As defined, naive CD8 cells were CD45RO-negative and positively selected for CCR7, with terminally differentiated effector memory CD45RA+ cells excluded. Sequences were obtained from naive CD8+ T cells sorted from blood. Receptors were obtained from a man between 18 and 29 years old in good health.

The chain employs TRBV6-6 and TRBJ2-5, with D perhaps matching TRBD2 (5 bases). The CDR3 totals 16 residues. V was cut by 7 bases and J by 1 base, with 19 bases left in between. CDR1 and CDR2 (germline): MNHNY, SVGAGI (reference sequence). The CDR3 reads CASMFREYLTQETQYF. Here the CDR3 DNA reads TGTGCCAGCATGTTTCGGGAATACCTAACCCAAGAGACCCAGTACTTC.

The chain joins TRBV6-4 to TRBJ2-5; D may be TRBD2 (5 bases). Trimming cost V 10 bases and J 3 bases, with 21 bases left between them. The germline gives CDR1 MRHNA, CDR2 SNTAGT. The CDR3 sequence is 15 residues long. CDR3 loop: CAKGLVFCVKETQYF. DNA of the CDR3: TGTGCCAAAGGACTCGTCTTTTGCGTAAAAGAGACCCAGTACTTC.

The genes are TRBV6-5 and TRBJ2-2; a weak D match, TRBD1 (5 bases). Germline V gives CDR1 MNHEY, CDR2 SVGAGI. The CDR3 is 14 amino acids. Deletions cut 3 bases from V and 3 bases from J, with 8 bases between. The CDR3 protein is CASSYGAHTGELFF. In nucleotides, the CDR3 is TGTGCCAGCAGTTATGGGGCTCACACCGGGGAGCTGTTTTTT.

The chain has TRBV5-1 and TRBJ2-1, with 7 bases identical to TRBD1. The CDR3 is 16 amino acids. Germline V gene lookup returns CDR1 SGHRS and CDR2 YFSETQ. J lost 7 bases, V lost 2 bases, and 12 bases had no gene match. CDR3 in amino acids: CASSFGERQGDNEQFF. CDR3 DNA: TGCGCCAGCAGCTTTGGGGAGCGACAGGGTGATAATGAGCAGTTCTTC.

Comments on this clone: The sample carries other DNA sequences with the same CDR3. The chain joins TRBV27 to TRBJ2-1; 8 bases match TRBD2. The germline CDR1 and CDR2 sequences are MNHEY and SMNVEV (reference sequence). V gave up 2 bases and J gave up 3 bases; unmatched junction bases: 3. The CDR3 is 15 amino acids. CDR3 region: CASSLGLAGYNEQFF. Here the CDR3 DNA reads TGTGCCAGCAGTTTAGGGCTAGCGGGCTACAATGAGCAGTTCTTC.

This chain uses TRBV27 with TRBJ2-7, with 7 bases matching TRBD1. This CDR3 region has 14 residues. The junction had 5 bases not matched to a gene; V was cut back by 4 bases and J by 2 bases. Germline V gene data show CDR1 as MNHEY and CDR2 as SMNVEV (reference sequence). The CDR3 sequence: CASSSLGTAYEQYF. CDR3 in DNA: TGTGCCAGCAGTTCCCTTGGGACAGCCTACGAGCAGTACTTC.